Below, 23 T cell receptor beta chains from the same sample are listed, as sequenced in a study of cytomegalovirus exposure and HLA in healthy donors. Amplification used 60 Vbeta primers and 13 Jbeta primers. Data came from immunoSEQ multiplex PCR; TCRdb stores just in-frame clones and leaves some out. The table shows about 180,000 clones, with around 80% occurring only once. The sequencing input was PBMCs. The receptors derive from a man between 40 and 49 years old in good health and CMV-seronegative.

V and J are TRBV19 and TRBJ1-1; D gene unclear. CDR1 LNHDA and CDR2 SQIVND come from the germline V gene (reference sequence). The CDR3 is 15 residues long. Trimming stripped 1 base from V and 2 bases from J, with 11 bases between. The CDR3 sequence: CASSIGGSGNTEAFF. DNA of the CDR3: TGTGCCAGTAGTATAGGTGGCTCGGGAAACACTGAAGCTTTCTTT.

J is TRBJ2-7 and V is TRBV6-4; D possibly corresponds to TRBD2 (5 bases). Germline V lookup: CDR1 MRHNA, CDR2 SNTAGT. The CDR3 runs 17 residues. The V end lost 0 bases, the J end lost 0 bases, and 15 bases lay between the germline ends. This chain's CDR3 is CASSDSIGDNSSYEQYF. In nucleotides, the CDR3 is TGTGCCAGCAGTGACTCGATCGGGGATAATAGCTCCTACGAGCAGTACTTC.

The genes are TRBV4-3 and TRBJ2-7, with no clear D. The CDR3 is 13 amino acids. The V and J ends lost 0 bases and 6 bases respectively, with 9 bases between them. Germline assignment: CDR1 LGHNA and CDR2 YSLEER. The CDR3, as DNA: TGCGCCAGCAGCCAAGATAGAGTAAGCGAGCAGTACTTC. The encoded protein is CASSQDRVSEQYF.

This clone occurred once. The V and J genes are TRBV12-5 and TRBJ2-5; 7 positions match TRBD2. After removal of 3 bases from V and 3 bases from J, the junction contained 7 bases not matched to a gene. The length of the CDR3 is 15 residues. CDR1 is LGHNT and CDR2 is FRNRAP in the germline V gene. CDR3 amino acids: CASGFPGGVEETQYF. CDR3 DNA: TGTGCTAGTGGTTTCCCGGGGGGAGTTGAAGAGACCCAGTACTTC. Looking up the rest from reference TRBV12-5 and TRBJ2-5 gives the full variable domain: DARVTQTPRHKVTEMGQEVTMRCQPILGHNTVFWYRQTMMQGLELLAYFRNRAPLDDSGMPKDRFSAEMPDATLATLKIQPSEPRDSAVYFCASGFPGGVEETQYFGPGTRLLVL.

The chain couples TRBV18 to TRBJ2-7, with 11 bases identical to TRBD1. CDR1 is KGHSH and CDR2 is LQKENI in the germline V gene. The V segment lost 6 bases and the J segment 0 bases; nucleotides outside the gene matches: 4. The length of the CDR3 is 15 residues. The CDR3: CASSPGTGGSYEQYF. Here the CDR3 DNA reads TGTGCCAGCTCGCCCGGGACAGGGGGCTCCTACGAGCAGTACTTC.

The chain combines TRBV27 with TRBJ2-1; possible D gene TRBD1, 6 bases. This CDR3 comprises 19 residues. Trimming cost V 1 base and J 7 bases, with 26 bases left between them. Germline CDR1 reads MNHEY; CDR2 reads SMNVEV (reference sequence). This chain's CDR3 is CASSLLGWGRGSLQNEQFF. In DNA, the CDR3 is TGTGCCAGCAGTTTATTAGGTTGGGGCAGGGGATCTCTACAGAATGAGCAGTTCTTC.

The V gene is TRBV10-3, the J gene TRBJ2-7; possibly TRBD1 for D (5 bases). Trimming removed 4 bases from V and 2 bases from J, with 12 bases in between. The CDR3 is made up of 14 amino acids. Looked up from germline, CDR1 is ENHRY and CDR2 is SYGVKD. Here the CDR3 DNA reads TGTGCCATCAGTGGCGTGGGGCAACCCTACGAGCAGTACTTC. Its protein product is CAISGVGQPYEQYF.

This clone was recorded once. The chain uses TRBV19 and TRBJ1-2; 8 bases are shared with TRBD1. Trimming at V came to 1 base and at J to 4 bases, leaving 8 bases not matched to a gene. The length of the CDR3 is 16 residues. The germline CDR1 and CDR2 sequences are LNHDA and SQIVND (reference sequence). The CDR3 bases are TGTGCCAGTAGTATAGCCAGGGGGCTAATCGGCTATGGCTACACCTTC. Protein: CASSIARGLIGYGYTF.

The chain combines TRBV29-1 with TRBJ1-2; 9 bases align to TRBD1. V lost 3 bases and J lost 7; bases outside the gene matches: 21. Germline loops: CDR1 SQVTM, CDR2 ANQGSEA. The CDR3 has 18 amino acids. DNA of the CDR3: TGCAGCGTTGACTACCTCCGGGACAGGGCCTCTATAACGGGTGGCTACACCTTC. Protein: CSVDYLRDRASITGGYTF.

The CDR3 DNA sequence: TGTGCCAGCAGTTTATCCGCGACAGGGGAAGGCGAGCAGTACTTC. It specifies CASSLSATGEGEQYF. The chain is built from TRBV27 and TRBJ2-7; 8 bases are shared with TRBD1. The CDR3 extends over 15 amino acids. The germline V gene encodes CDR1 MNHEY and CDR2 SMNVEV (reference sequence). The V and J ends lost 0 bases and 6 bases, in that order; junction bases with no gene match: 7.

The rearrangement links TRBV29-1 to TRBJ1-2, with D possibly matching TRBD1 (5 bases). Trimming took off 7 bases at V and 7 bases at J, with 16 bases between the two ends. The CDR3 is made up of 12 amino acids. Looked up from germline, CDR1 is SQVTM and CDR2 is ANQGSEA. CDR3 region: CSGRGSTGGYTF. The CDR3 DNA is TGCAGCGGGCGGGGCAGCACGGGTGGCTACACCTTC.

This clone was counted once. This sequence joins TRBV11-2 and TRBJ1-5; 8 bases fit TRBD1. The V gene's germline CDR1 is SGHAT and CDR2 FQNNGV. V gave up 4 bases and J gave up 4 bases; unmatched junction bases: 3. This CDR3 has 14 residues. For the CDR3, the DNA is TGTGCCAGCAGCTCGGGACAGGCTAATCAGCCCCAGCATTTT. It codes for CASSSGQANQPQHF.

The sample holds a few counts of this clone. This chain links TRBV5-6 with TRBJ1-2, with D possibly TRBD1 on 5 matching bases. Trimming cost V 0 bases and J 5 bases, with 11 bases left between them. The CDR3 covers 14 residues. CDR1 is SGHDT, CDR2 YYEEEE, per germline. The CDR3, as DNA: TGTGCCAGCAGCTTGGGACGGACACTTTATGGCTACACCTTC. It yields the protein CASSLGRTLYGYTF.

J is TRBJ1-5 and V is TRBV19, with D possibly matching TRBD1 (6 bases). Trimming removed 3 bases at V and 3 bases at J, with 9 bases between. Per germline, CDR1 LNHDA and CDR2 SQIVND (reference sequence). This CDR3 is built from 14 residues. The CDR3 spells CASSIRDNNQPQHF. CDR3 coding DNA: TGTGCCAGTAGTATTCGGGACAACAATCAGCCCCAGCATTTT. The variable domain in full, with the rest retrieved from reference TRBV19 and TRBJ1-5, is DGGITQSPKYLFRKEGQNVTLSCEQNLNHDAMYWYRQDPGQGLRLIYYSQIVNDFQKGDIAEGYSVSREKKESFPLTVTSAQKNPTAFYLCASSIRDNNQPQHFGDGTRLSIL.

The chain is built from TRBV7-6 and TRBJ2-3; D is possibly TRBD2 (6 bases). V gave up 2 bases and J gave up 1 base, with 13 bases separating them. CDR1 SGHVS and CDR2 FNYEAQ come from the germline V gene. This CDR3 has 16 residues. Written as DNA, the CDR3 is TGTGCCAGCAGCTTATTCGCGGGGACGGGCACAGATACGCAGTATTTT. The encoded protein is CASSLFAGTGTDTQYF.

Only one count was recorded for this clone. The chain joins TRBV19 to TRBJ2-7; 7 nucleotides match TRBD2. Per germline, CDR1 LNHDA and CDR2 SQIVND (reference sequence). The CDR3 runs to 14 residues. With 9 bases clipped from V and 4 bases from J, the junction kept 12 bases outside the gene matches. The CDR3: CASTPGGFGYEQYF. CDR3 nucleotide sequence: TGTGCCAGCACACCCGGGGGGTTCGGGTACGAGCAGTACTTC.

The V and J genes are TRBV7-9 and TRBJ1-2; tentatively, D is TRBD1 (5 bases). The ends were cut back, 7 bases at V and 2 bases at J, with 11 bases in the middle. Looked up from germline, CDR1 is SEHNR and CDR2 is FQNEAQ (reference sequence). The CDR3 runs to 13 residues. CDR3 protein: CASTWGDNYGYTF. CDR3 sequence (DNA): TGTGCCAGCACCTGGGGGGACAACTATGGCTACACCTTC.

This sequence joins TRBV5-6 and TRBJ2-3, with D tentatively TRBD1 (5 bases). CDR1 and CDR2 from the germline V gene are SGHDT and YYEEEE. V dropped 2 bases and J dropped 7 bases, with 8 bases sitting between them. The CDR3 is 12 residues long. CDR3 in amino acids: CASSFRQNTQYF. Here the CDR3 DNA reads TGTGCCAGCAGCTTTCGACAGAATACGCAGTATTTT.

The chain recombines TRBV2 with TRBJ2-1; 7 bases line up with TRBD1. With V trimmed by 8 bases and J by 4 bases, 5 bases remained unmatched. The CDR3 is made up of 13 amino acids. Per germline, CDR1 SNHLY and CDR2 FYNNEI. The CDR3 DNA reads TGTGCCAGCCTAGGGGGCGATTACAATGAGCAGTTCTTC. Translation: CASLGGDYNEQFF.

The chain employs TRBV9 and TRBJ1-1; TRBD1 matches 7 bases. Trimming at V came to 3 bases and at J to 3 bases, leaving 5 bases not matched to a gene. Germline assignment: CDR1 SGDLS and CDR2 YYNGEE. This CDR3 is 14 amino acids long. CDR3 loop: CASSAGTAHTEAFF. The DNA for the CDR3 is TGTGCCAGCAGCGCGGGGACAGCCCACACTGAAGCTTTCTTT.

The genes are TRBV6-4 and TRBJ1-2, with 7 nucleotides matching TRBD1. The CDR3 runs to 14 residues. Looked up from germline, CDR1 is MRHNA and CDR2 is SNTAGT. Germline trimming cut 6 bases from V and 6 bases from J; bases unmatched to any gene: 10. The CDR3: CASRRKGAADGYTF. The CDR3 coding sequence is TGTGCCAGCAGGCGTAAGGGGGCGGCGGATGGCTACACCTTC.

The chain links TRBV7-2 to TRBJ1-2; the match to TRBD1 covers 9 bases. Germline CDR1 is SGHTA and CDR2 is FQGNSA. The CDR3 is made up of 14 amino acids. Trimming cost V 4 bases and J 4 bases; bases outside gene matches: 4. The CDR3 reads CASSSDRGAYGYTF. For the CDR3, the DNA is TGTGCCAGCAGCTCCGACAGGGGGGCCTATGGCTACACCTTC.

This chain uses TRBV6-6 with TRBJ1-1, with TRBD1 matching over 8 bases. CDR1 is MNHNY and CDR2 is SVGAGI in the germline V gene (reference sequence). This CDR3 has 13 amino acids. J gave up 4 bases and V 6 bases, and 4 bases lay outside the gene matches. CDR3 sequence: CASSQDRATEAFF. CDR3 bases: TGTGCCAGCAGCCAGGACAGGGCCACTGAAGCTTTCTTT.